These T cell receptor beta chains were read from a single sample in a study of blood T cells in healthy people across ages. Each CDR3 protein gets one entry after TCRdb re-called the 5' RACE reads with MiXCR. This table has roughly 550,000 distinct CDR3 sequences, 24% appearing once. This sample was shared with a second study, whose subject was T cells of mothers and their children.

Input material: blood. These receptors came from a boy aged 5-17 years in good health. Both conserved end residues are part of each CDR3. The order of the fields is V gene, clone size, D gene, J gene, CDR3 DNA, CDR3 protein. D genes are given only for firm matches. Expanded clones are given a class, and other clones once, few, many or no size at all.

>TRBV18|few|TRBD1|TRBJ2-1
TGTGCCAGCTCACCACCCAGTGACAGGGGAGCCAGCAATGAGCAGTTCTTC
CASSPPSDRGASNEQFF
>TRBV30|once|TRBD1|TRBJ1-3
TGTGCCTGGCGGGACAGGGGGTCTGGAAACACCATATATTTT
CAWRDRGSGNTIYF
>TRBV5-1|once|TRBD1|TRBJ2-7
TGCGCCAGCAGGCAGCCCACAGGGGGCGCGAACTACGAGGAGTACTTC
CASRQPTGGANYEEYF
>TRBV24-1|few|NA|TRBJ2-3
TGTGCCACCAGTGTGGGAGATACGCAGTATTTT
CATSVGDTQYF
>TRBV5-5|NA|NA|TRBJ1-6
TGTGCCAGCAGCTTGGACATAGGGCGAGGTTTTCGTTCACCCCTCCACTTT
CASSLDIGRGFRSPLHF
>TRBV6-2/TRBV6-3|NA|TRBD2|TRBJ2-7
TGTGCCAGCATTCCAAGCGGGGTAAGCTCCTACGAGCAGTACTTC
CASIPSGVSSYEQYF
>TRBV7-2|NA|TRBD2|TRBJ2-1
TGTGCCAGCAGCTTAGCGGTTAGCGGGAGGACCGTTGAGCAGTTCTTC
CASSLAVSGRTVEQFF
>TRBV7-9|few|NA|TRBJ1-1
TGTGCCAGCAGATACCGGGACATGAACACTGAAGCTTTCTTT
CASRYRDMNTEAFF
>TRBV20-1|few|NA|TRBJ2-5
TGCAGTGCTGAGGCAGGGGGGCCCCAAGAGACCCAGTACTTC
CSAEAGGPQETQYF
>TRBV20-1|few|NA|TRBJ1-2
TGCAGTGCTACGGGAGACTATGGCTACACCTTC
CSATGDYGYTF
>TRBV2|once|NA|TRBJ2-7
TGTGCCAGCAGTGAAAACGGCGAGCAGTACTTC
CASSENGEQYF
>TRBV27|few|NA|TRBJ1-6
TGTGCCAGCAGTCTCGCGGGATCACCCCTCCACTTT
CASSLAGSPLHF
>TRBV24-1|NA|TRBD1|TRBJ2-5
TGTGCCACCAGTGACGGGACAGCCAAAGAGACCCAGTACTTC
CATSDGTAKETQYF
>TRBV5-1|NA|NA|TRBJ2-5
TGCGCCAGCAGCGGAAAGGGTGGGGAACAAGAGACCCAGTACTTC
CASSGKGGEQETQYF
>TRBV12-5|NA|TRBD1|TRBJ1-2
TGTGCTAGTGGTTGCAAGACAGGGGGTAACTATGGCTACACCTTC
CASGCKTGGNYGYTF
>TRBV7-9|few|NA|TRBJ2-1
TGTGCCAGCAGCCCCCCTGGGACCCTTTACAATGAGCAGTTCTTC
CASSPPGTLYNEQFF
>TRBV12-3/TRBV12-4|NA|NA|TRBJ2-3
TGTGCCAGCAGCGATTACTTGACGGGACCGAGCACAGATACGCAGTATTTT
CASSDYLTGPSTDTQYF
>TRBV12-3/TRBV12-4|NA|NA|TRBJ2-3
TGTGCCAGCAGTTTAAATTCAGACACAGATACGCAGTATTTT
CASSLNSDTDTQYF
>TRBV18|NA|NA|TRBJ1-4
TGTGCCAGCTCCAGCACGCGAGAAAAACTGTTTTTT
CASSSTREKLFF
>TRBV6-6|many|TRBD2|TRBJ2-3
TGTGCCAGCAGTTCCGGCGGAGCGGGAACAGATACGCAGTATTTT
CASSSGGAGTDTQYF
>TRBV20-1|NA|NA|TRBJ1-2
TGCAGTGCTCTCCCGGGCTACACCTTC
CSALPGYTF
>TRBV5-1|NA|TRBD1|TRBJ2-7
TGCGCCAGCAGCTCGACCACAGGGGGCGCTTCTAACTACGAGCAGTACTTC
CASSSTTGGASNYEQYF
>TRBV7-8|few|NA|TRBJ2-3
TGTGCCAGCAGCTTATTTCTAGGGGGTCCAGATACGCAGTATTTT
CASSLFLGGPDTQYF
>TRBV7-9|NA|NA|TRBJ1-6
TGTGCCAGCGTGCAGGGGAAGGGGTCACCCCTCCACTTT
CASVQGKGSPLHF
>TRBV6-6|NA|NA|TRBJ1-5
TGTGCCAGCAGTTACTCGAGGGTAGGGGCAAATCAGCCCCAGCATTTT
CASSYSRVGANQPQHF
>TRBV28|few|NA|TRBJ2-2
TGTGCCAGCAGTTTTAGGCCGGGGACCACCGGGGAGCTGTTTTTT
CASSFRPGTTGELFF